Reported below is one T cell receptor (beta chain). The CDR3 covers 14 residues. The germline V gene encodes CDR1 SGHVS and CDR2 FNYEAQ. V trimming: 2 bases; J trimming: 4 bases; junction bases outside the gene matches: 4. This sample stems from a study of T cell changes during pregnancy in multiple sclerosis. Clones were read by immunoSEQ multiplex PCR, and TCRdb kept only the in-frame ones, dropping some. Here the sample spans 75,000 to 100,000 clones, 92% being singletons. The sequence was collected from a female donor with multiple sclerosis, enrolled in a pregnancy study. The sequencing here drew on peripheral blood, taken after pregnancy. The J gene is TRBJ1-1, the V gene TRBV7-6, with TRBD1 matching over 7 bases. CDR3 DNA sequence: TGTGCCAGCAGCTTAACGAGGGACAGCACTGAAGCTTTCTTT. Residues: CASSLTRDSTEAFF.